What follows is one T cell receptor beta chain and its context. Its antigen is still unknown. The study made its TRB cDNA libraries by 5' RACE, adding UMI labels. TCRdb re-analyzed the 5' RACE reads; it lists each CDR3 protein once, without DNA. Its clone listing holds some 120,000 distinct CDR3 sequences. This CDR3 contains 15 residues. Germline V gives CDR1 SGHVS, CDR2 FQNEAQ. The sample is drawn from a study of CXCR3-negative and CXCR3-positive naive CD8 T cells. Study findings and constraints: The study found more hydrophobic TRB CDR3s in CXCR3-positive naive cells than in CXCR3-negative naive cells. Diversity ran similarly high across both naive subsets but far lower in memory CD8+ cells. PBMCs showed partially decreased CXCR3 expression after cryopreservation, and most assays used fresh PBMCs.

The study sorted every CD8+ T cell subset in triplicate at 300,000 to 350,000 cells each. Naive CD8+ T cells showed a CD45RO-CCR7+CD27+CD95- phenotype. The sequenced sample consisted of naive CXCR3+ CD8+ T cells from blood. Specified subset: CD45RO-CCR7+CD27+CD95- naive CD8+ T cells expressing CXCR3 (TNR3+). The sequence was obtained from a human donor in good health. Some clones in this sample may be carry-over from other donors' samples. The V gene is TRBV7-8, the J gene TRBJ2-2. The CDR3 protein is CASSLVVRSSGELFF.